The 20 T cell receptor beta chains reported below all come from one sample, sequenced in a study of identical twins. TCRdb called the 5' RACE reads again in MiXCR, with one record for every CDR3 protein. The data contain some 1,700,000 distinct CDR3 sequences, around 33% of them singletons. The sequenced sample was cord blood. The receptors stem from a newborn girl in good health.

The chain employs TRBV6-4 and TRBJ2-4; D remains ambiguous. The better agreement between TRBJ2-7 and the DNA end casts doubt on the J call. Germline loops: CDR1 MRHNA, CDR2 SNTAGT. There are 15 residues in the CDR3. Here the CDR3 DNA reads TGTGCCAGCAGTGACAAGGCAAGTCCACCCTACGAGCAGTACTTC. It codes for CASSDKASPPYEQYF.

The chain recombines TRBV12-3 or TRBV12-4 with TRBJ2-3; D possibly matches TRBD1 or TRBD2 (5 bases each). V lost 3 bases and J lost 8, with 12 bases in between. The CDR3 has 13 residues. The CDR3: CASSFYGAGTQYF. Here the CDR3 DNA reads TGTGCCAGCAGTTTTTACGGGGCAGGTACGCAGTATTTT.

This chain uses TRBV10-3 with TRBJ1-5; D is perhaps TRBD1 (5 bases). Per germline, CDR1 ENHRY and CDR2 SYGVKD. This CDR3 comprises 14 residues. Deletions cut 4 bases from V and 2 bases from J, with 9 bases between. The CDR3 sequence: CAISGAGGNQPQHF. The CDR3 DNA sequence: TGTGCCATCAGTGGAGCGGGGGGCAATCAGCCCCAGCATTTT.

This chain uses TRBV28 with TRBJ2-1; D is unclear. Trimming cost V 2 bases and J 12 bases, with 17 bases left between them. The CDR3 is 14 amino acids. Germline-derived CDR1 and CDR2 are MDHEN and SYDVKM. The CDR3 region is CASSLLRQRMRQFF. The CDR3 nucleotides read TGTGCCAGCAGTTTACTTCGGCAGAGGATGCGGCAGTTCTTC.

This clonotype appeared a few times. This rearrangement joins TRBV11-2 to TRBJ1-6; tentative D call: TRBD1 (6 bases). This CDR3 comprises 16 residues. V was trimmed by 5 bases and J by 10 bases, leaving 21 bases between them. Germline V gene lookup returns CDR1 SGHAT and CDR2 FQNNGV. The CDR3 nucleotides are TGTGCCAGCAGCCACCCATACCACAGGGTGGGGTCACCCCTCCACTTT. Translating gives CASSHPYHRVGSPLHF.

This clonotype has only a few counts. V usage is TRBV20-1 and J usage is TRBJ2-7, with 7 bases aligning to TRBD1. The CDR3 is made up of 12 amino acids. CDR1 and CDR2 (germline): DFQATT, SNEGSKA (reference sequence). V lost 5 bases, J lost 4 bases, and 5 bases stayed unmatched. This CDR3 is CSAGDRMYEQYF. CDR3 sequence (DNA): TGCAGTGCTGGGGACAGAATGTACGAGCAGTACTTC.

This clonotype came up a few times. The chain is built from TRBV20-1 and TRBJ1-1, with D uncertain. The CDR3 covers 13 residues. The V gene's germline CDR1 is DFQATT and CDR2 SNEGSKA (reference sequence). CDR3 loop: CTRSNSLNTEAFF. CDR3 DNA sequence: TGCACTCGCAGTAACTCCCTGAACACTGAAGCTTTCTTT.

This clonotype has more than one count but fewer than ten. One junction end disagrees with the germline gene, perhaps due to a read error. The chain employs TRBV29-1 and TRBJ2-3; D may be TRBD2 (5 bases). Germline lookup yields CDR1 SQVTM and CDR2 ANQGSEA. The CDR3 is made up of 17 amino acids. In DNA, the CDR3 is TGCAGCGTTGAAGACCTCCTACTAACCTCTAGCACAGATACGCGGTATTTT. Amino acid sequence: CSVEDLLLTSSTDTRYF.

The rearrangement uses TRBV20-1 and TRBJ2-1; TRBD2 might be the D (6 bases). Trimming stripped 2 bases from V and 2 bases from J, with 22 bases between. Germline CDR1 DFQATT, CDR2 SNEGSKA (reference sequence). The CDR3 extends over 18 amino acids. CDR3 nucleotide sequence: TGCAGTGCTAGACCGCACAAGGAGGCCGCGGGACCCTACAATGAGCAGTTCTTC. Translation gives CSARPHKEAAGPYNEQFF.

The gene calls are TRBV20-1 and TRBJ2-3; D unresolved. V was trimmed by 1 base and J by 12 bases, leaving 5 bases between them. CDR1 DFQATT and CDR2 SNEGSKA come from the germline V gene (reference sequence). The CDR3 runs to 9 residues. Written as DNA, the CDR3 is TGCAGTGCTAGAGGGCCCCAGTATTTT. Translating gives CSARGPQYF.

This clonotype was seen more than once but under ten times. This chain connects TRBV20-1 to TRBJ2-5; 7 bases fit TRBD1. V shed 3 bases and J 3 bases; nucleotides not matched to a gene: 16. Germline V gene lookup returns CDR1 DFQATT and CDR2 SNEGSKA (reference sequence). The CDR3 length is 17 residues. The CDR3 is CSARETIRDRLKETQYF. In nucleotides, the CDR3 is TGCAGTGCTAGGGAAACAATCCGGGACAGACTTAAAGAGACCCAGTACTTC.

The gene calls are TRBV3-1 and TRBJ1-1; TRBD1 might be the D (5 bases). Per germline, CDR1 LGHDT and CDR2 YNNKEL (reference sequence). The V end was cut by 0 bases, the J end by 5 bases, with 16 bases between. The CDR3 loop spans 16 amino acids. The CDR3 bases are TGTGCCAGCAGCCAAGATCTGCTTGTGGGGGGGACTGAAGCTTTCTTT. Its protein product is CASSQDLLVGGTEAFF.

The J gene is TRBJ1-4, the V gene TRBV29-1; D not resolved. Looked up from germline, CDR1 is SQVTM and CDR2 is ANQGSEA. The V gene lost 1 base and the J gene lost 6 bases, with 9 bases spanning the gap. This CDR3 has 13 amino acids. CDR3 loop: CSVEGVADEKLFF. Written as DNA, the CDR3 is TGCAGCGTTGAAGGGGTAGCAGATGAAAAACTGTTTTTT.

This clonotype came up a few times. The chain recombines TRBV2 with TRBJ1-4, with D unclear. V gave up 6 bases and J gave up 4 bases, with 9 bases separating them. The CDR3 consists of 13 residues. From germline, CDR1 is SNHLY and CDR2 FYNNEI. The DNA of the CDR3 is TGTGCCAGCAGCGGACGGATTAATGAAAAACTGTTTTTT. The encoded protein is CASSGRINEKLFF.

This clonotype was picked up a small number of times. This chain joins TRBV20-1 and TRBJ2-1; 10 positions match TRBD1. Losses at the gene ends were 7 bases for V and 1 base for J; bases not matched to a gene: 10. The CDR3 is 16 amino acids. CDR1 is DFQATT, CDR2 SNEGSKA, per germline (reference sequence). The CDR3 sequence: CSVTGGLAGSYNEQFF. CDR3 DNA: TGCAGTGTGACAGGGGGCTTGGCGGGTTCCTACAATGAGCAGTTCTTC.

The V call is TRBV5-8, the J call TRBJ2-3; 7 bases map to TRBD2. The CDR3 contains 15 residues. Per the germline V gene, CDR1 is SGHTS and CDR2 is YDEGEE. V gave up 1 base and J gave up 2 bases; unmatched junction bases: 4. This CDR3 reads CASSLLLAITDTQYF. The CDR3 DNA is TGTGCCAGCAGCTTGCTACTAGCGATCACAGATACGCAGTATTTT.

CDR3 residues: CSTLPYGGKLFF. DNA for the CDR3: TGCAGTACACTACCGTATGGGGGAAAACTGTTTTTT. The chain uses TRBV20-1 and TRBJ1-4; perhaps TRBD1 as D (5 bases). The V end was cut by 8 bases, the J end by 10 bases, with 17 bases between. CDR3 length: 12 residues. Germline V gives CDR1 DFQATT, CDR2 SNEGSKA (reference sequence).

This chain links TRBV7-9 with TRBJ2-6; D might be TRBD1 (5 bases). The CDR3 is made up of 18 amino acids. The germline V gene has CDR1 SEHNR and CDR2 FQNEAQ (reference sequence). V shed 3 bases and J shed 0 bases, with 15 bases lying between them. CDR3 nucleotides: TGTGCCAGCAGCTTCGGTCAGGGCCCTACCTCTGGGGCCAACGTCCTGACTTTC. Residues: CASSFGQGPTSGANVLTF.

There are many counts of this clonotype. V and J are TRBV10-3 and TRBJ1-2, with a weak D call TRBD1 (5 bases). Trimming removed 8 bases at V and 6 bases at J, with 10 bases between. Germline CDR1 ENHRY, CDR2 SYGVKD. The CDR3 has 11 residues. The CDR3 region is CAISRGDGYTF. The CDR3 DNA reads TGTGCCATCTCAAGGGGTGATGGCTACACCTTC.

The gene calls are TRBV20-1 and TRBJ2-7; perhaps D is TRBD1 or TRBD2 (6 bases each). V lost 2 bases to trimming and J lost 7 bases, with 21 bases between them. CDR1 and CDR2 from the germline V gene are DFQATT and SNEGSKA (reference sequence). The CDR3 consists of 15 residues. The CDR3 protein is CSARKRVWGDNEQYF. CDR3 nucleotides: TGCAGTGCTAGAAAACGCGTATGGGGGGACAATGAGCAGTACTTC.